The clone carrying this T cell receptor beta chain was picked up many times. Its antigen remains unknown. Amplification of TCR beta CDR3 regions used RNA transcripts. First-round RT-PCR with HTBI primers preceded a second-round multiplex PCR. TCRdb independently ran MiXCR on the multiplex PCR reads; one entry per CDR3 protein. The data show fewer than 350,000 distinct CDR3 sequences, about a sixth seen once. This CDR3 comprises 13 residues. CDR1 GTSNPN and CDR2 SVGIG come from the germline V gene (reference sequence). Unmatched junction bases numbered 5, after V lost 3 bases and J lost 5 bases. The data are from a study of Graves' ophthalmopathy and Graves' hyperthyroidism. Looking at the study overall: Peripheral blood collection took place at initial diagnosis, before any treatment.

Study observations and caveats: Most expanded clonotypes in thyroid above 0.001 frequency also showed up in blood. The model flagged ophthalmopathy progression at about 68% sensitivity and 72% to 85% specificity.

Among the exclusions were patients with other autoimmune diseases, uncontrolled infections, pregnancy or lactation. The sequenced sample consisted of peripheral blood. The chain combines TRBV30 with TRBJ1-2, with TRBD1 matching over 8 bases. This TCR was recovered from an adult man with Graves' ophthalmopathy. As DNA, the CDR3 is TGTGCCTGGAGAGGACAGGGACAATATGGCTACACCTTC. Amino acids: CAWRGQGQYGYTF.